The clone carrying this T cell receptor beta chain occurred once. Genomic DNA constituted the template upon which TCR beta VDJ and CDR3 profiling was performed. TCRdb reprocessed the reads via MiXCR and lists one record per CDR3 protein. The sample contains approximately 170,000 distinct CDR3 sequences, roughly 63% of which appear only once. CDR3 length: 14 amino acids. Germline CDR1 reads SNHLY; CDR2 reads FYNNEI. J gave up 4 bases and V 6 bases, and 4 bases lay outside the gene matches. These data originate in a study of CD8+CD57+ T cells in acquired aplastic anemia. Turning to the study itself: Sorted CD4+ and CD8+ cell DNA averaged around 3 ug.

The chain employs TRBV2 and TRBJ2-2; TRBD2 agrees at 8 bases. Input material: sorted CD4+, CD8+, or CD8+CD57+ T cells (not recorded which) from PBMCs. This TCR derives from a human donor in good health. The CDR3: CASRREGPTGELFF. The CDR3 region has the DNA TGTGCCAGCAGACGGGAGGGCCCCACCGGGGAGCTGTTTTTT.